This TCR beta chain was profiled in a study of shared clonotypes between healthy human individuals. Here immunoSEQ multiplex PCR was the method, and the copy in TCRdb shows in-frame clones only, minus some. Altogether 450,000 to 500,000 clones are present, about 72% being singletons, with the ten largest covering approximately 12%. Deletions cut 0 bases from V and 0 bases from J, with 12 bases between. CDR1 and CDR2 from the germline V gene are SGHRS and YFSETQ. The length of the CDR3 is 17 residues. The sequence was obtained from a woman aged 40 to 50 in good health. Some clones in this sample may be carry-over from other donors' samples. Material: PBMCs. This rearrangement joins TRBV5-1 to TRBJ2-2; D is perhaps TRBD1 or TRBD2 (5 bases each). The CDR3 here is CASSLVGDPTNTGELFF. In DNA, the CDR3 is TGCGCCAGCAGCTTGGTGGGGGACCCTACGAACACCGGGGAGCTGTTTTTT.